These 9 T cell receptor beta chains were all obtained from the same sample, sequenced in a study of cytomegalovirus exposure and HLA in healthy donors. The PCR ran on 60 Vbeta and 13 Jbeta primers. Here immunoSEQ multiplex PCR was the method, and the copy in TCRdb shows in-frame clones only, minus some. This sample carries roughly 290,000 clones, 80% of them seen once, and the ten largest clones take about 0.28%. The specimen sequenced was PBMCs. Receptors were obtained from a girl aged 2 to 10 in good health and CMV-seronegative.

This clone was seen just once. V gene TRBV10-3 combines with J gene TRBJ2-5; TRBD2 agrees at 8 bases. With V trimmed by 3 bases and J by 2 bases, 5 bases remained unmatched. The CDR3 totals 15 residues. Germline assignment: CDR1 ENHRY and CDR2 SYGVKD. CDR3 loop: CAISEHGGEQETQYF. In DNA, the CDR3 is TGTGCCATCAGTGAACACGGGGGGGAACAAGAGACCCAGTACTTC.

The V gene is TRBV28, the J gene TRBJ1-2; 9 nucleotides line up with TRBD1. J gave up 4 bases and V 5 bases, and 5 bases lay outside the gene matches. The CDR3 totals 14 residues. Germline loops: CDR1 MDHEN, CDR2 SYDVKM. The chain's CDR3 is CASSLYRGPYGYTF. The CDR3 DNA is TGTGCCAGCAGTCTCTACAGGGGGCCCTATGGCTACACCTTC.

The chain has TRBV5-1 and TRBJ1-4; 10 bases agree with TRBD1. The V segment lost 3 bases and the J segment 8 bases; nucleotides outside the gene matches: 10. Germline values: CDR1 SGHRS, CDR2 YFSETQ. This CDR3 spans 16 amino acids. CDR3 loop: CASSSPLTGGKEKLFF. CDR3 bases: TGCGCCAGCAGCTCCCCTTTGACAGGGGGCAAAGAAAAACTGTTTTTT.

This chain connects TRBV7-9 to TRBJ1-2; 8 positions match TRBD1. This CDR3 has 15 amino acids. With 4 bases clipped from V and 3 bases from J, the junction kept 7 bases outside the gene matches. Germline assignment: CDR1 SEHNR and CDR2 FQNEAQ (reference sequence). As DNA, the CDR3 is TGTGCCAGCAGCTCCCCGGGACAGGCTGACTATGGCTACACCTTC. It yields the protein CASSSPGQADYGYTF.

V and J are TRBV18 and TRBJ1-4; possibly TRBD1 for D (5 bases). This CDR3 region has 15 residues. V shed 3 bases and J shed 6 bases, with 14 bases lying between them. Looked up from germline, CDR1 is KGHSH and CDR2 is LQKENI. The CDR3 DNA sequence: TGTGCCAGCTCACCGAACGGGGGATTTGATGAAAAACTGTTTTTT. Protein sequence: CASSPNGGFDEKLFF.

The chain has TRBV28 and TRBJ1-1; weak D call: TRBD1 (5 bases). This CDR3 contains 18 residues. Germline loops: CDR1 MDHEN, CDR2 SYDVKM. The germline V and J ends were trimmed by 0 bases and 0 bases, with 17 bases remaining between them. CDR3 nucleotide sequence: TGTGCCAGCAGTTTATGGCAGGGAAAGGACCCCATGAACACTGAAGCTTTCTTT. Amino acids: CASSLWQGKDPMNTEAFF. The whole variable domain, remainder taken from reference TRBV28 and TRBJ1-1, is DVKVTQSSRYLVKRTGEKVFLECVQDMDHENMFWYRQDPGLGLRLIYFSYDVKMKEKGDIPEGYSVSREKKERFSLILESASTNQTSMYLCASSLWQGKDPMNTEAFFGQGTRLTVV.

V is TRBV28 and J is TRBJ1-1; D gene uncertain. Germline V gene lookup returns CDR1 MDHEN and CDR2 SYDVKM. V was pared by 5 bases and J by 3 bases, with 10 bases between. CDR3 length: 13 residues. CDR3 bases: TGTGCCAGCAGTCCAAGTTTAGACACTGAAGCTTTCTTT. Translated: CASSPSLDTEAFF. Full variable domain (missing parts from reference TRBV28 and TRBJ1-1): DVKVTQSSRYLVKRTGEKVFLECVQDMDHENMFWYRQDPGLGLRLIYFSYDVKMKEKGDIPEGYSVSREKKERFSLILESASTNQTSMYLCASSPSLDTEAFFGQGTRLTVV.

The V gene is TRBV4-2, the J gene TRBJ2-2; 7 bases are a match to TRBD1. The CDR3 extends over 16 amino acids. Germline CDR1 and CDR2: LGHNA and YNFKEQ. V was clipped by 0 bases and J by 2 bases; unmatched bases: 3. Here the CDR3 reads CASSQEGTANTGELFF. As DNA, the CDR3 is TGTGCCAGCAGCCAAGAGGGGACAGCCAACACCGGGGAGCTGTTTTTT.

This sequence joins TRBV30 and TRBJ1-6, with 7 positions matching TRBD1. The V gene's germline CDR1 is GTSNPN and CDR2 SVGIG (reference sequence). Losses at the gene ends were 5 bases for V and 8 bases for J; bases not matched to a gene: 12. The CDR3 covers 15 residues. This CDR3 is CAWGRDSPNDSPLHF. The CDR3 nucleotides read TGTGCCTGGGGCCGGGACAGCCCTAATGATTCACCCCTCCACTTT.